The sequence of this T cell receptor (beta chain) was determined in a study of blood T cell repertoires in COVID-19. The CDR3 is 16 amino acids. Trimming took 6 bases from V and 3 from J, leaving 20 bases between them. Germline CDR1 reads MNHEY; CDR2 reads SMNVEV (reference sequence). Sequencing used immunoSEQ multiplex PCR; TCRdb keeps in-frame clones, though not all of them. The sample holds approximately 150,000 clones; 70% to 90% are singletons and the top ten take 5% to 6%. The sample comprised PBMCs or T cells enriched from blood (not recorded which). The receptor comes from a man in his forties or fifties who had recovered from COVID-19. V gene TRBV27 combines with J gene TRBJ1-1, with D maybe TRBD1 (6 bases). The CDR3 DNA sequence: TGTGCCAGCAGAAGACGAATAAAAACAGGGCACACTGAAGCTTTCTTT. Protein: CASRRRIKTGHTEAFF.